This TCR beta chain was recorded in a study of T cells in Graves' hyperthyroidism and ophthalmopathy. Authors of the study amplified TCR beta CDR3 regions from RNA transcripts. A first-round RT-PCR of the TCR CDR3 used the HTBI primer set. TCRdb reanalysed the multiplex PCR reads using MiXCR and keeps one entry per CDR3 protein. The data contain approximately 570,000 distinct CDR3 sequences, just under 20% of them singletons. The CDR3 covers 14 residues. Trimming shortened V by 0 bases and J by 7 bases, and 12 bases separated the two germline ends. CDR1 and CDR2 from the germline V gene are SGHTA and FQGTGA. This clonotype has just a few counts.

V usage is TRBV7-3 and J usage is TRBJ2-5; D is possibly TRBD1 (6 bases). The sequence was collected from a man in his forties with Graves' ophthalmopathy. The specimen sequenced was blood. The CDR3 sequence: CASSLTGAEGTQYF. In DNA form, the CDR3 reads TGTGCCAGCAGCTTAACGGGGGCAGAGGGGACCCAGTACTTC.